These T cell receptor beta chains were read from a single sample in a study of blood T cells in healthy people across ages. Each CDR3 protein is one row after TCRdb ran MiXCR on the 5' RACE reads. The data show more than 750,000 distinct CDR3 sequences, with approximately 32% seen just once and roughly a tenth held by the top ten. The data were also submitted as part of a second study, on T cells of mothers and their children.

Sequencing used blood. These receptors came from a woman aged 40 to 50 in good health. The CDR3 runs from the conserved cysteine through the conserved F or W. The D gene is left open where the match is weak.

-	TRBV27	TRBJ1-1	CASSLSGTQNTEAFF
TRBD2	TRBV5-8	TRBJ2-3	CASSLDRGGRVDTQYF
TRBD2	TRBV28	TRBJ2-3	CASSFPKLAGETDTQYF
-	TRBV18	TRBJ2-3	CASSPSLADTQYF
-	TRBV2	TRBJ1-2	CASSEQGSAGYTF
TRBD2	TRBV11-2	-	CASSMTSGHFEQYF
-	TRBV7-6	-	CASSLPQGLRGVGEQYF
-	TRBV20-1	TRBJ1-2	CSARVSGYYGYTF
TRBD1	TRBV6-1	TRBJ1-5	CASTQGTGVNQPQHF
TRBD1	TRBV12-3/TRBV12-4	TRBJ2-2	CASSLTQGTGELFF
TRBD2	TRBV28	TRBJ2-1	CASSSSGTSGGHEQFF
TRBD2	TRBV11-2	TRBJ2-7	CASSVRGGLYEQYF
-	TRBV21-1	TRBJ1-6	CASRQVTWRSPPHF
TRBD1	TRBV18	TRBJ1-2	CASSPRLTGEVWYGYTF
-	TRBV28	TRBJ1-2	CASSLDNRMTYGYTF
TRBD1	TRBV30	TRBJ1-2	CAWSAGQGYYGYTF
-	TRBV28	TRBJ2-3	CASSEGHRGTDTQYF
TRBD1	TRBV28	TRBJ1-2	CASITGGHGYTF
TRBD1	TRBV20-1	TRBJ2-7	CSALPGTASYEQYF
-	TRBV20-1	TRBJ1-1	CSARAFGTGDPEAFF
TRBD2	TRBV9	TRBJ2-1	CASSVTSGGTSGPDEQFF
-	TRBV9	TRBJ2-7	CASSVGTKSYGQYF
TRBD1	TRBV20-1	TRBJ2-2	CSASARTGGTGELFF
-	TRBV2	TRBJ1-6	CASSEEFSPLHF
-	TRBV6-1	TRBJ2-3	CATIPRKGLTVTDTQYF
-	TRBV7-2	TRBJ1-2	CASSLTRENYGYTF
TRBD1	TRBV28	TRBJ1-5	CASSPVGQGASNQPQHF
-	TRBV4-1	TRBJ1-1	CASSQEGFGGTEAFF
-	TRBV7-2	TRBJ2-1	CASSTGTVREQFF
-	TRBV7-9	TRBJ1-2	CASSSVGGGYTF
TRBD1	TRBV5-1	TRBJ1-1	CASSSGTGGFNTEAFF
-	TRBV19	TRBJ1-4	CASSIWRATNEKLFF
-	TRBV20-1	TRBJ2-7	CRARDLDEQYF
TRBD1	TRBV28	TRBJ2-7	CASRDREWSYEQYF
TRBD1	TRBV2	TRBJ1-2	CASFPGQGAAYGYTF
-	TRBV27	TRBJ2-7	CASSLYGRAGEQYF
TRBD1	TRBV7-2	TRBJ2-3	CASSLGTGLSTDTQYF